This T cell receptor (beta chain) was sequenced in a study of blood T cell repertoires in COVID-19. The overall study: PBMCs, B-cell-depleted T cells, or T cells provided the cDNA or gDNA that made up the material.

Sequencing used immunoSEQ multiplex PCR; TCRdb keeps in-frame clones, though not all of them. This repertoire shows about 83,000 clones, more than 75% found once; its top ten account for roughly 15%. Sequencing was done on a sample of peripheral blood. The origin of this receptor is a woman over 75 with active or convalescent COVID-19.

For the CDR3, the DNA is TGTGCCAGCAGCGTAGAGGACACGAACACTGAAGCTTTCTTT. It is translated as CASSVEDTNTEAFF. The rearrangement uses TRBV9 and TRBJ1-1; possibly TRBD1 for D (5 bases). The CDR3 has 14 amino acids. CDR1 and CDR2 (germline): SGDLS, YYNGEE. The V end was cut by 0 bases, the J end by 1 base, with 7 bases between.